The table lists the clone carrying this TCR beta chain with a few counts. Its specificity is unknown. TCRdb called the 5' RACE reads again in MiXCR, with one record for every CDR3 protein. The sample includes roughly 250,000 distinct CDR3 sequences, about 10% of them seen just once. This sample was taken from a study of CD8 T cells in ankylosing spondylitis. Regarding the study as a whole: Some motif variants were previously reported in reactive arthritis synovial fluid and blood. There was a TCR beta motif, made of eight highly homologous variants, that appeared characteristic of ankylosing spondylitis blood. Reportedly, significant enrichment of disease-linked clones occurred in matched ankylosing spondylitis synovial fluid.

The trim removed 3 bases at V and 6 bases at J, leaving 8 bases unmatched. The CDR3 length is 15 residues. Per germline, CDR1 SNHLY and CDR2 FYNNEI. Sequencing input: blood, either unsorted or a sorted T cell fraction (not recorded which). The TCR sequence derives from a male donor with ankylosing spondylitis or in good health (not recorded which). This rearrangement joins TRBV2 to TRBJ2-1; 7 bases are a match to TRBD1. The CDR3: CASSETGHSPNEQFF. The CDR3 DNA reads TGTGCCAGCAGTGAGACAGGGCACTCCCCCAATGAGCAGTTCTTC.